This T cell receptor (beta chain) was recorded in a study of T cells in localized non-small cell lung cancer. Study-wide results and caveats: The highest T cell clonality was in uninvolved adjacent lung, above tumor.

Data came from immunoSEQ multiplex PCR; TCRdb stores just in-frame clones and leaves some out. The sample carries 70,000 or so clones, around 85% recorded once. This CDR3 spans 15 amino acids. Germline loops: CDR1 SGHRS, CDR2 YFSETQ. With 0 bases removed from V and 0 bases from J, the gap between germline ends came to 9 bases. As regards this clone: What it binds is not known.

The source material was peripheral blood, sampled before any cancer treatment. The source is a female donor at least 60 years old with stage I lung adenocarcinoma. The chain couples TRBV5-1 to TRBJ2-5, with a tentative D call TRBD2 (7 bases). The CDR3 reads CASSLVGGDQETQYF. CDR3 in DNA: TGCGCCAGCAGCTTGGTAGGGGGGGACCAAGAGACCCAGTACTTC. Full variable domain (outside the CDR3, taken from reference TRBV5-1 and TRBJ2-5): KAGVTQTPRYLIKTRGQQVTLSCSPISGHRSVSWYQQTPGQGLQFLFEYFSETQRNKGNFPGRFSGRQFSNSRSEMNVSTLELGDSALYLCASSLVGGDQETQYFGPGTRLLVL.